This T cell receptor beta chain was captured by sequencing in a study of T cells after yellow fever vaccination. Study-wide results and caveats: Abundant clonotypes from the bulk population could get into FACS-sorted repertoires as contaminants. Post-booster repertoires again held most primary-vaccination clones (just under 97% CD4, roughly 88% CD8). The secondary response was weaker but peaked faster, day 5 versus 15.

CDR1 is MNHEY and CDR2 is SVGAGI in the germline V gene. This CDR3 is 15 amino acids long. Between the trimmed V and J ends, which lost 7 bases and 6 bases, there was a span of 19 bases. Comments on this clonotype: The antigen is not known.

They built TCR cDNA with 5'RACE template switching, a step that put in a universal primer site and UMIs. TCRdb passed the 5' RACE reads through MiXCR, listing each CDR3 protein once. The sample includes under 90,000 distinct CDR3 sequences, 6.5% of them seen just once. The TCR comes from a man between 18 and 29 years old who received the YFV17D yellow fever vaccine. This chain joins TRBV6-5 and TRBJ2-1; no clear D gene. Sequenced material: CD8+ T cells sorted from PBMCs, taken about 49 days after the first yellow fever vaccination. CDR3 protein: CASTYGHWASNEQFF. CDR3 bases: TGTGCCAGCACCTACGGGCACTGGGCCAGCAATGAGCAGTTCTTC.